This TCR beta chain was recovered during a study of patients and donors after allogeneic stem cell transplantation. In germline, CDR1 is DFQATT, CDR2 SNEGSKA (reference sequence). Germline trimming cut 4 bases from V and 10 bases from J; bases unmatched to any gene: 4. The CDR3 sequence is 13 residues long. TCRdb itself ran the RT-PCR reads through MiXCR, one entry per CDR3 protein. The table includes about 960,000 distinct CDR3 sequences, about a sixth detected once. This TCR was recovered from a human donor who was either an allogeneic HSCT recipient or a stem cell or donor lymphocyte infusion donor (not recorded which). It is not recorded whose cells these are; they may come from a transplant donor. This chain links TRBV20-1 with TRBJ2-1; 13 bases agree with TRBD2. The specimen sequenced was blood, either unsorted or a sorted T cell fraction (not recorded which). The CDR3 DNA sequence: TGCAGTGCTACGGGACTAGCGGGGAGGGAGCAGTTCTTC. It yields the protein CSATGLAGREQFF.